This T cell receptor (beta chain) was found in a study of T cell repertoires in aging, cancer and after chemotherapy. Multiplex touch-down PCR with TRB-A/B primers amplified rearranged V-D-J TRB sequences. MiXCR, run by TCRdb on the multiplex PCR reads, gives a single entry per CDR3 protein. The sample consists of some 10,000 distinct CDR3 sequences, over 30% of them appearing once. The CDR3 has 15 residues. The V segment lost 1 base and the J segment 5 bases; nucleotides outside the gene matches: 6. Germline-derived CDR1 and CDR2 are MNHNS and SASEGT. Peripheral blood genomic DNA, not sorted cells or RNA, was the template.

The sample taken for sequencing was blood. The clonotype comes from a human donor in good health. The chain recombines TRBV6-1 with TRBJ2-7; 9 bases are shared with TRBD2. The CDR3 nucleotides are TGTGCCAGCAGTGAAGGGGGCGGGGGGGCCCACGAGCAGTACTTC. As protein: CASSEGGGGAHEQYF.